This TCR beta chain was identified in a study of early T cells in non-severe SARS-CoV-2 infection. Across the study: Unsorted whole-blood RNA was sequenced in bulk, leaving chains unpaired. Notes on the study in general: Missing private and CD4 specificities, VDJdb matching favored anti-spike CD8 responses.

A word on this clonotype: Its antigen remains unidentified.

Each single cDNA molecule received a unique molecular identifier. TCRdb independently ran MiXCR on the 5' RACE reads; one entry per CDR3 protein. The table lists tens of thousands of distinct CDR3 sequences, about 13% of them singletons. The sequenced sample consisted of whole blood. The receptor was isolated from an adult who was a healthcare worker with PCR-confirmed SARS-CoV-2 infection or an uninfected control (not recorded which).

The CDR3 bases are TGCAGTGACTGGGGCACTGAAGCTTTCTTT. This codes for CSDWGTEAFF. This sequence joins TRBV20-1 and TRBJ1-1; D gene ambiguous. The CDR3 spans 10 residues. V lost 7 bases, J lost 4 bases, and 7 bases lay in between. The germline V gene encodes CDR1 DFQATT and CDR2 SNEGSKA (reference sequence).